This TCR beta chain derives from a study of regulatory T cells in long-lasting Graves disease. V dropped 4 bases and J dropped 3 bases, with 10 bases sitting between them. CDR1 and CDR2 (germline): LGHDT, YNNKEL (reference sequence). The CDR3 totals 14 residues. Time point meaning: persistent/refractory GD, antithyroid drugs over 5 years with positive TRAb. PBMC-derived RNA was used for the TCR library. Investigators prepared the TCR beta libraries by applying iRepertoire HTBI primers and Arm-PCR of CDR3 regions. TCRdb called the multiplex PCR reads again in MiXCR, with one record for every CDR3 protein. The sample has some 430,000 distinct CDR3 sequences, roughly 21% seen once; the top ten hold 7% to 9%.

V and J are TRBV3-1 and TRBJ2-1; tentative D call: TRBD1 (6 bases). The receptor was derived from a female donor with Graves disease. The source material was peripheral blood mononuclear cells (PBMCs), sampled when the disease was refractory, from a patient treated with antithyroid drugs. The CDR3 spells CASSLRQVYNEQFF. CDR3 nucleotide sequence: TGTGCCAGCAGCCTTCGACAGGTCTACAATGAGCAGTTCTTC.